The 7 T cell receptor beta chains reported below all come from one sample, sequenced in a study of T cells in Graves' hyperthyroidism and ophthalmopathy. Template material for amplifying TCR beta CDR3 regions consisted of RNA transcripts. Using the HTBI primer set, a first-round RT-PCR was run on the TCR CDR3. In TCRdb, the multiplex PCR reads were re-called with MiXCR into one record per CDR3 protein. The repertoire has approximately 400,000 distinct CDR3 sequences, around 14% of them found once; the top ten carry around 14%. Sequencing was carried out using blood. The receptors shown here come from a woman in her late teens or twenties with Graves' hyperthyroidism.

The V gene is TRBV6-6, the J gene TRBJ2-3; D not resolved. This CDR3 region has 14 residues. The germline gives CDR1 MNHNY, CDR2 SVGAGI (reference sequence). With 2 bases removed from V and 2 bases from J, the gap between germline ends came to 8 bases. The CDR3 nucleotides are TGTGCCAGCAGTTACGCCGAATTCACAGATACGCAGTATTTT. It translates to CASSYAEFTDTQYF.

V gene TRBV19 combines with J gene TRBJ1-2, with D possibly matching TRBD1 (5 bases). The V and J ends lost 3 bases and 4 bases respectively, with 9 bases between them. Per the germline V gene, CDR1 is LNHDA and CDR2 is SQIVND (reference sequence). The CDR3 is 13 amino acids. CDR3 in amino acids: CASSIAGTYGYTF. In DNA, the CDR3 is TGTGCCAGTAGTATCGCCGGGACCTATGGCTACACCTTC.

J is TRBJ2-7 and V is TRBV20-1, with 8 nucleotides matching TRBD1. V shed 2 bases and J 0 bases; nucleotides not matched to a gene: 9. Germline assignment: CDR1 DFQATT and CDR2 SNEGSKA (reference sequence). The CDR3 contains 16 residues. The CDR3 nucleotides read TGCAGTGCTAGAAGTTACAGGGGGTCCTACTCCTACGAGCAGTACTTC. It translates to CSARSYRGSYSYEQYF.

This clonotype was detected only a few times. The chain combines TRBV20-1 with TRBJ2-7, with unresolved D. V was trimmed by 7 bases and J by 3 bases, leaving 19 bases between them. This CDR3 is built from 14 residues. Looked up from germline, CDR1 is DFQATT and CDR2 is SNEGSKA (reference sequence). The CDR3 DNA reads TGCAGTGGTTTTACCGACGCCGCCGGCTACGAGCAGTACTTC. Translated, it gives CSGFTDAAGYEQYF.

This clonotype was detected ten times or more. The chain carries TRBV4-1 and TRBJ2-5; 8 nucleotides align to TRBD1. J gave up 4 bases and V 0 bases, and 7 bases lay outside the gene matches. The CDR3 covers 16 residues. Germline V gives CDR1 MGHRA, CDR2 YSYEKL. The CDR3 sequence is CASSQEPGGRGETQYF. The CDR3 coding sequence is TGCGCCAGCAGCCAAGAACCAGGGGGCAGAGGAGAGACCCAGTACTTC.

This clonotype was seen ten or more times. The rearrangement uses TRBV3-1 and TRBJ1-1; no clear D gene. V lost 5 bases to trimming and J lost 1 base, with 11 bases between them. The CDR3 is 14 amino acids. Looked up from germline, CDR1 is LGHDT and CDR2 is YNNKEL (reference sequence). The CDR3 coding sequence is TGTGCCAGCAGCTTTGGGCTTTCGAACACTGAAGCTTTCTTT. This codes for CASSFGLSNTEAFF. The full variable domain, its missing parts supplied by reference TRBV3-1 and TRBJ1-1, is DTAVSQTPKYLVTQMGNDKSIKCEQNLGHDTMYWYKQDSKKFLKIMFSYNNKELIINETVPNRFSPKSPDKAHLNLHINSLELGDSAVYFCASSFGLSNTEAFFGQGTRLTVV.

This clonotype was recorded many times. This chain links TRBV20-1 with TRBJ1-1; the match to TRBD1 covers 9 bases. The CDR3 covers 13 residues. The J segment lost 6 bases and the V segment lost 5 bases, leaving 7 bases of the junction unmatched. CDR1 is DFQATT and CDR2 is SNEGSKA in the germline V gene (reference sequence). CDR3: CSAEQGARSEAFF. The CDR3, as DNA: TGCAGTGCTGAACAGGGGGCACGATCTGAAGCTTTCTTT.